Listed below are T cell receptor beta chains from one sample, sequenced in a study of blood T cells in healthy people across ages. In TCRdb, the 5' RACE reads were re-called with MiXCR into one record per CDR3 protein. In the table there are around 2 million distinct CDR3 sequences, about 39% of which are singletons. Sequenced: blood. Every receptor here comes from a human donor in good health. The CDR3 runs from the conserved cysteine through the conserved F or W. Each record gives: clone size, J gene, D gene, V gene, CDR3 DNA, CDR3 protein. The D gene is left open where the match is weak. Rows may omit the clone size; those that give it use once, few, many or a size class.

NA	TRBJ2-1	TRBD2	TRBV9	TGTGCCAGCAGCGTAGACTCCGGCGGGGGGGCATATGAGCAGTTCTTC	CASSVDSGGGAYEQFF
NA	TRBJ1-1	TRBD1	TRBV12-3/TRBV12-4	TGTGCCAGCAGAAGACAGGGAGGTCGCGGAAAGACTGAAGCTTTCTTT	CASRRQGGRGKTEAFF
NA	TRBJ1-6	NA	TRBV9	TGTGCCAGCAGCCCCGATAAGGGCCTATACTATAATTCACCCCTCCACTTT	CASSPDKGLYYNSPLHF
NA	TRBJ2-1	TRBD1	TRBV6-6	TGTGCCAGCAGTTACGGGACAGGTACCTACAGTGAGCAGTTCTTC	CASSYGTGTYSEQFF
NA	TRBJ1-2	NA	TRBV6-6	TGTGCCAGCAGTTACCAGGGCTCAGACCTTAACTATGGCTACACCTTC	CASSYQGSDLNYGYTF
NA	TRBJ2-7	NA	TRBV5-1	TGCGCCAGCAGCTTGGCCCAGGGGCGGAACTACGAGCAGTACTTC	CASSLAQGRNYEQYF
NA	TRBJ1-5	NA	TRBV7-6	TGTGCCGGCAGCGATCCGACATTGAAGGGCAATCAGCCCCAGCATTTT	CAGSDPTLKGNQPQHF
NA	TRBJ1-2	NA	TRBV12-3/TRBV12-4	TGTGCCAGCAGTTTAAACAGGGCGGGGTATGGCTACACCTTC	CASSLNRAGYGYTF
few	TRBJ2-1	NA	TRBV20-1	TGCAGTGCTAAGGCCCCTGGGCCCGATGAGCAGTTCTTC	CSAKAPGPDEQFF
NA	TRBJ2-3	TRBD2	TRBV9	TGTGCCAGCAACCGGGGGGGAGGGGATACGCAGTATTTT	CASNRGGGDTQYF